The 11 T cell receptor beta chains below come from one sample, sequenced in a study of identical twins (dated by TCRdb to about 2016). Library preparation used 5' RACE. TCRdb names Illumina HiSeq 2000 as the instrument used. Starting from the raw public reads, TCRdb applied fastp trimming at Q25, assembled clones with MiXCR and retained in-frame beta chains. Merged by CDR3 protein, the rows form single entries marked with the most common genes and DNA. This sample lists hundreds of thousands of distinct CDR3 sequences; 8.6% were detected once. The top ten clones comprise about 0.98% of the sample. The sample was also reused in another study, on yellow fever vaccine responses in identical twins.

The sequenced sample consisted of PBMCs. Receptors were obtained from a woman aged 18-29 years in good health.

The V gene is TRBV15, the J gene TRBJ2-7; D not resolved. The V end was cut by 1 base, the J end by 5 bases, with 15 bases between. Germline V gene sequence: CDR1 LNHNV, CDR2 YYDKDF (reference sequence). The CDR3 is made up of 15 amino acids. CDR3 nucleotides: TGTGCCACCAGCAGAGTGTTGGAAGGTCCCCACGAGCAGTACTTC. Translating gives CATSRVLEGPHEQYF.

This clonotype has only a few counts. The rearrangement joins TRBV6-2 or TRBV6-3 to TRBJ2-5; weak D call: TRBD2 (5 bases). The ends were cut back, 7 bases at V and 5 bases at J, with 14 bases in the middle. The CDR3 covers 13 residues. The germline gives CDR1 MNHEY, CDR2 SVGEGT. CDR3 sequence (DNA): TGTGCCAGCAAAAGGGAGTTGGGGGAGACCCAGTACTTC. Translating it yields CASKRELGETQYF.

The V call is TRBV6-1, the J call TRBJ2-5, with a possible D match to TRBD1 (5 bases). This CDR3 spans 15 amino acids. Trimming pared 6 bases from V and 5 bases from J, leaving 19 bases between. Per germline, CDR1 MNHNS and CDR2 SASEGT. The DNA for the CDR3 is TGTGCCAGCAGCTTGGACACTTTAGGGTATGAGACCCAGTACTTC. Translated: CASSLDTLGYETQYF.

This clonotype was counted at least ten times. The chain links TRBV7-2 to TRBJ2-7; D gene ambiguous. Trimming removed 0 bases from V and 1 base from J, with 7 bases in between. Germline assignment: CDR1 SGHTA and CDR2 FQGNSA. This CDR3 spans 14 amino acids. The CDR3 sequence: CASSLAPRSYEQYF. The CDR3 bases are TGTGCCAGCAGCTTAGCGCCCAGATCCTACGAGCAGTACTTC.

In this sample, this clonotype turned up a few times. J is TRBJ2-7 and V is TRBV11-2; TRBD2 matches 10 bases. The J segment lost 3 bases and the V segment lost 4 bases, leaving 18 bases of the junction unmatched. The CDR3 is 19 residues long. From germline, CDR1 is SGHAT and CDR2 FQNNGV. CDR3 sequence: CASSSAVALAGANFYEQYF. CDR3 in DNA: TGTGCCAGCAGCTCGGCGGTAGCGCTAGCGGGAGCGAACTTCTACGAGCAGTACTTC.

This clonotype has just a few counts. The chain joins TRBV29-1 to TRBJ2-3; tentative D call: TRBD2 (5 bases). Per germline, CDR1 SQVTM and CDR2 ANQGSEA. The CDR3 consists of 13 residues. V lost 7 bases and J 1 base, leaving 12 bases between the germline ends. The DNA for the CDR3 is TGCAGCGCGGGGAGAGGTCGCACAGATACGCAGTATTTT. Translated: CSAGRGRTDTQYF.

This clonotype was seen only a few times. V and J are TRBV7-9 and TRBJ2-7; a weak D match, TRBD1 (6 bases). The CDR3 has 14 amino acids. Trimming cost V 4 bases and J 0 bases, with 10 bases left between them. Germline CDR1 is SEHNR and CDR2 is FQNEAQ (reference sequence). CDR3 loop: CASSSTGFSYEQYF. In DNA, the CDR3 is TGTGCCAGCAGCTCAACAGGGTTCTCCTACGAGCAGTACTTC.

This clonotype was detected only a few times. J is TRBJ1-3 and V is TRBV4-3; 8 positions agree with TRBD1. With 0 bases clipped from V and 2 bases from J, the junction kept 6 bases outside the gene matches. CDR3 length equals 17 residues. Germline values: CDR1 LGHNA, CDR2 YSLEER. CDR3 in DNA: TGCGCCAGCAGCCAAGATGCGGCAGGGGGCCCTGGAAACACCATATATTTT. Protein: CASSQDAAGGPGNTIYF.

In this sample, this clonotype turned up many times. This chain links TRBV5-1 with TRBJ2-5; the D is unclear. V was pared by 3 bases and J by 1 base, with 10 bases between. The CDR3 totals 14 residues. In germline, CDR1 is SGHRS, CDR2 YFSETQ. CDR3 bases: TGCGCCAGCAGCTCTTTGACCTCCCAAGAGACCCAGTACTTC. It encodes CASSSLTSQETQYF.

The V gene is TRBV20-1, the J gene TRBJ1-3, with D tentatively TRBD1 (5 bases). Trimming took off 6 bases at V and 0 bases at J, with 12 bases between the two ends. There are 14 residues in the CDR3. Germline V lookup: CDR1 DFQATT, CDR2 SNEGSKA (reference sequence). CDR3 sequence reads: CSARDVRSGNTIYF. In DNA, the CDR3 is TGCAGTGCCCGGGACGTTCGCTCTGGAAACACCATATATTTT.

This clonotype occurred many times. The V gene is TRBV12-3 or TRBV12-4, the J gene TRBJ2-7; perhaps TRBD1 as D (5 bases). With 1 base removed from V and 7 bases from J, the gap between germline ends came to 14 bases. There are 14 residues in the CDR3. This chain's CDR3 is CASSLGTGPAEQYF. Here the CDR3 DNA reads TGTGCCAGCAGTTTAGGTACAGGCCCAGCGGAGCAGTACTTC.